This T cell receptor (beta chain) was recorded in a study of siplizumab effects on memory and regulatory T cells. General study findings and limits: Proliferating clones, CD4+ or CD8+, lacked an assignable naive or memory phenotype in roughly 80-96% of cases. Both greater diversity than memory cells and a major contribution to the alloresponse seemed to characterize naive T cells. For siplizumab cultures, the suppressive function of their proliferating Tregs was not confirmed.

Comment on this clone: Its antigen remains unidentified.

Produced via immunoSEQ multiplex PCR; TCRdb's table is partial and in-frame only. There are roughly 75,000 clones in the sample; 93% occur only once, and 5% lies in the top ten. Germline CDR1 is SGHTS and CDR2 is YDEGEE. The CDR3 covers 16 residues. V lost 4 bases, J lost 7 bases, and 12 bases stayed unmatched. The chain combines TRBV5-8 with TRBJ2-1; TRBD2 agrees at 9 bases. Sequenced material: CD8+ T cells sorted from blood. This receptor was taken from a human donor in good health. CDR3 region: CASSIDSSGGWNEQFF. CDR3 sequence (DNA): TGTGCCAGCAGCATAGACAGTAGCGGGGGTTGGAATGAGCAGTTCTTC.